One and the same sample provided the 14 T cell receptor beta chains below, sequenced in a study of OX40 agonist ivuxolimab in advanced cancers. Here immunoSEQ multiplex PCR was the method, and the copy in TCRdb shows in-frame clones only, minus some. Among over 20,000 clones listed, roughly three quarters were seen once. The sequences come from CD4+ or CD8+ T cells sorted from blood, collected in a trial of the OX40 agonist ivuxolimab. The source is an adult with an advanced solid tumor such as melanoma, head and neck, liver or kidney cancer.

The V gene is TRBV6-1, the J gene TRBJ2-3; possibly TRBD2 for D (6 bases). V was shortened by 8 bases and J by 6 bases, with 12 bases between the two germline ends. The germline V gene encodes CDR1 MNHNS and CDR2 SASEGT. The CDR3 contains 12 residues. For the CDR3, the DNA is TGTGCCAGCCTCGGGGGACCGGATACGCAGTATTTT. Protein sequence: CASLGGPDTQYF.

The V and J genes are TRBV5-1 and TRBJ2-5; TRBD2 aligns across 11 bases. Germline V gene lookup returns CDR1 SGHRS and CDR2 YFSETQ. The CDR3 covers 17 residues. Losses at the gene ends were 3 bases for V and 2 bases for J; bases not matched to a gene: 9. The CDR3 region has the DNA TGCGCCAGCAGCTCCTCGACTAGCGGGGTCCTACAAGAGACCCAGTACTTC. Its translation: CASSSSTSGVLQETQYF.

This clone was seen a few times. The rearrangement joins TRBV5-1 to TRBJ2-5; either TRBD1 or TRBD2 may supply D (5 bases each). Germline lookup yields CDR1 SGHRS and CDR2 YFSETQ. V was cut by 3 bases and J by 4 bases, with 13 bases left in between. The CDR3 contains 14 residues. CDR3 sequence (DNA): TGCGCCAGCAGCTCAGGGACGGGGCGAGAGACCCAGTACTTC. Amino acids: CASSSGTGRETQYF.

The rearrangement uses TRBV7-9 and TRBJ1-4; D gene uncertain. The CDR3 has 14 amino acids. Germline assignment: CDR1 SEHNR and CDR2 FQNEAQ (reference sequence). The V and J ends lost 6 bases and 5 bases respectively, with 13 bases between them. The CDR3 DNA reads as TGTGCCAGCAGTTCCCACCGGGAGAATGAAAAACTGTTTTTT. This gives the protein CASSSHRENEKLFF.

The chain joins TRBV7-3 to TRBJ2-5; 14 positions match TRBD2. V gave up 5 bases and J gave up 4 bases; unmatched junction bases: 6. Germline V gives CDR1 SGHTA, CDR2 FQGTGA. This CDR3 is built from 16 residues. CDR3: CASSLGLAGVRETQYF. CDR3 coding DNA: TGTGCCAGCAGCCTGGGACTAGCGGGAGTTAGAGAGACCCAGTACTTC.

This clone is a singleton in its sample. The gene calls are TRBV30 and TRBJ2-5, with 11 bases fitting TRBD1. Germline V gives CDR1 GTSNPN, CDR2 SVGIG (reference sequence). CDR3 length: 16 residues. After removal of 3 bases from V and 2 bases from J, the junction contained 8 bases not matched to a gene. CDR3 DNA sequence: TGTGCCTGGAGCACCGGGACAGGGGGGTTTCAAGAGACCCAGTACTTC. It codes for CAWSTGTGGFQETQYF.

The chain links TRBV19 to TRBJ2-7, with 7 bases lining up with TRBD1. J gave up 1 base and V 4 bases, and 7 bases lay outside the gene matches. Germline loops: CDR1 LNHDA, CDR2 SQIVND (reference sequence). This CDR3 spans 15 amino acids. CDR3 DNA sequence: TGTGCCAGTAGTAGAGTAACAGGGGCGTCCTACGAGCAGTACTTC. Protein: CASSRVTGASYEQYF.

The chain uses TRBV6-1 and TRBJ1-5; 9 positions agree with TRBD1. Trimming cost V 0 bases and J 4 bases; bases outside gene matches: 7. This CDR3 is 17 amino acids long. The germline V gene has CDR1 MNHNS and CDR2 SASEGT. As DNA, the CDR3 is TGTGCCAGCAGTGAAGCGCCCGGGACAGGGCTTAATCAGCCCCAGCATTTT. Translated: CASSEAPGTGLNQPQHF.

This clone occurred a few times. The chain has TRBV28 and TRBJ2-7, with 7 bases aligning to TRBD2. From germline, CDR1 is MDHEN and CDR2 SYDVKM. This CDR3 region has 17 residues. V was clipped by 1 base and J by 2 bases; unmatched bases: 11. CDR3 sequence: CASSLSPWEGQTYEQYF. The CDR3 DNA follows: TGTGCCAGCAGTTTATCCCCGTGGGAGGGGCAGACCTACGAGCAGTACTTC.

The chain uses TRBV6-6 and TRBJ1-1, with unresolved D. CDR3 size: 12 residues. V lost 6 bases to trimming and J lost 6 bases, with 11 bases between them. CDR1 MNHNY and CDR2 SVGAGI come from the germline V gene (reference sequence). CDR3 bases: TGTGCCAGCAGATCCATAACCCCTGAAGCTTTCTTT. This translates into CASRSITPEAFF.

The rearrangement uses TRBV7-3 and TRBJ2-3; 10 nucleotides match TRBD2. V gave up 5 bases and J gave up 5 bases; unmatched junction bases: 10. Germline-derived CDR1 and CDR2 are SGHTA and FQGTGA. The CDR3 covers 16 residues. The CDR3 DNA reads TGTGCCAGCAGCGCGACCGGGACTAGCGTTGTAGATACGCAGTATTTT. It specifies CASSATGTSVVDTQYF. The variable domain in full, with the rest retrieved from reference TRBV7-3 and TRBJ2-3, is GAGVSQTPSNKVTEKGKYVELRCDPISGHTALYWYRQSLGQGPEFLIYFQGTGAADDSGLPNDRFFAVRPEGSVSTLKIQRTERGDSAVYLCASSATGTSVVDTQYFGPGTRLTVL.

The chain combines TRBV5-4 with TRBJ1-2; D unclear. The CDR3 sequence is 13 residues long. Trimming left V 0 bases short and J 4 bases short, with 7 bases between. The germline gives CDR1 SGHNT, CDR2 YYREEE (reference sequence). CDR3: CASSLAGSYGYTF. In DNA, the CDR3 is TGTGCCAGCAGCTTGGCCGGGTCCTATGGCTACACCTTC.

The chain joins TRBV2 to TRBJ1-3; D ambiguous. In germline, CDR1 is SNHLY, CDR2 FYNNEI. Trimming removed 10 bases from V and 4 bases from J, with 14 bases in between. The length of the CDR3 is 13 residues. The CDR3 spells CAILDVGGNTIYF. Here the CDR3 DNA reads TGTGCCATCCTCGACGTGGGGGGAAACACCATATATTTT.

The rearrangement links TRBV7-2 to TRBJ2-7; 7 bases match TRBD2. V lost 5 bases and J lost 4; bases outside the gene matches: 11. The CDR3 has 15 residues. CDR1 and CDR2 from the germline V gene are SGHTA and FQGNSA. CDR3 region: CASSPEAGVGYEQYF. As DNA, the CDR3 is TGTGCCAGCAGCCCCGAGGCGGGAGTGGGGTACGAGCAGTACTTC.